Below, 32 T cell receptor beta chains from the same sample are listed, as sequenced in a study of human T cells and chemical hapten exposure. TCRdb re-called the RACE reads through MiXCR, storing one row per CDR3 protein. Of roughly 71,000 distinct CDR3 sequences listed, roughly 6.1% are singletons. The time point here: healthy volunteer bleed at 6 weeks. It was from unfractionated whole blood that total RNA was extracted. The sequenced material came from whole blood. Receptors originate from a female donor in good health. Some clones in this sample may be carry-over from other donors' samples.

This clonotype was found many times. The rearrangement links TRBV4-2 to TRBJ2-7, with 9 bases matching TRBD1. Per the germline V gene, CDR1 is LGHNA and CDR2 is YNFKEQ. This CDR3 contains 15 residues. The J segment lost 3 bases and the V segment lost 3 bases, leaving 6 bases of the junction unmatched. This chain's CDR3 is CASSQGTGNNYEQYF. In nucleotides, the CDR3 is TGTGCCAGCAGCCAGGGGACAGGGAACAACTACGAGCAGTACTTC.

This clonotype was observed many times. V usage is TRBV6-2 or TRBV6-3 and J usage is TRBJ1-4, with 10 bases that match TRBD1. This CDR3 is 16 amino acids long. J lost 8 bases, V lost 6 bases, and 12 bases had no gene match. Germline CDR1 and CDR2: MNHEY and SVGEGT. The CDR3: CASSPPTGTGEEKLFF. The CDR3 DNA reads TGTGCCAGCAGCCCGCCTACGGGGACAGGGGAGGAAAAACTGTTTTTT.

This clonotype was seen many times. This sequence joins TRBV7-2 and TRBJ2-4; 7 positions match TRBD2. The germline V gene has CDR1 SGHTA and CDR2 FQGNSA. The trim removed 1 base at V and 6 bases at J, leaving 3 bases unmatched. The CDR3 is 14 residues long. The CDR3 DNA is TGTGCCAGCAGCTTAGAACTAGCGCGAAACATTCAGTACTTC. Protein: CASSLELARNIQYF.

Notes on this clonotype: A single base separates this from a much larger clone, so it may be a read error. This chain uses TRBV15 with TRBJ1-2, with D uncertain. The germline V gene encodes CDR1 LNHNV and CDR2 YYDKDF (reference sequence). This CDR3 spans 14 amino acids. The CDR3 DNA sequence: TGTGCCACCAGCAGACAGGCCTCCTCCTATGGCGACACCTTC. This gives the protein CATSRQASSYGDTF.

This clonotype was observed many times. V is TRBV3-1 and J is TRBJ1-2; no firm D call. V lost 3 bases and J lost 6, with 14 bases in between. The CDR3 sequence is 14 residues long. Germline V gene data show CDR1 as LGHDT and CDR2 as YNNKEL (reference sequence). This chain's CDR3 is CASSHILGEHGYTF. Here the CDR3 DNA reads TGTGCCAGCAGCCATATTCTGGGAGAGCATGGCTACACCTTC.

This chain links TRBV20-1 with TRBJ2-7; D gene unclear. The CDR3 is 12 amino acids. CDR1 is DFQATT and CDR2 is SNEGSKA in the germline V gene (reference sequence). V was cut by 4 bases and J by 2 bases, with 9 bases left in between. The CDR3 nucleotides are TGCAGTGCTAAACGGAGACCCTACGAGCAGTACTTC. This translates into CSAKRRPYEQYF.

The V call is TRBV14, the J call TRBJ1-6; TRBD1 is a possible D gene (5 bases). V was trimmed by 1 base and J by 7 bases, leaving 11 bases between them. The CDR3 covers 15 residues. Germline loops: CDR1 SGHDN, CDR2 FVKESK. The DNA for the CDR3 is TGTGCCAGCAGCCAAGGCCAGGGAATCAATTCACCCCTCCACTTT. It is translated as CASSQGQGINSPLHF.

V usage is TRBV6-5 and J usage is TRBJ2-6; D is perhaps TRBD1 (6 bases). Deletions cut 7 bases from V and 0 bases from J, with 13 bases between. The CDR3 is 16 amino acids. Per the germline V gene, CDR1 is MNHEY and CDR2 is SVGAGI. CDR3 in DNA: TGTGCCAGCACACTCCAGGGGCCCTCTGGGGCCAACGTCCTGACTTTC. Translation gives CASTLQGPSGANVLTF.

The V call is TRBV6-2 or TRBV6-3, the J call TRBJ2-5; no reliable D call. CDR1 MNHEY and CDR2 SVGEGT come from the germline V gene. Trimming cost V 6 bases and J 5 bases, with 10 bases left between them. The CDR3 spans 12 residues. DNA for the CDR3: TGTGCCAGCAGATTCAACGGGGAGACCCAGTACTTC. Amino acid sequence: CASRFNGETQYF.

The V and J genes are TRBV12-5 and TRBJ2-5; D unresolved. This CDR3 is built from 12 residues. Germline V gene sequence: CDR1 LGHNT, CDR2 FRNRAP. With 6 bases removed from V and 2 bases from J, the gap between germline ends came to 7 bases. The CDR3 DNA reads TGTGCTAGTGGCCCGCCGCAAGAGACCCAGTACTTC. Amino acids: CASGPPQETQYF.

This clonotype was detected a few times. The V gene is TRBV28, the J gene TRBJ2-2; D perhaps matches TRBD1 (6 bases). V was clipped by 1 base and J by 1 base, with 7 bases between them. Germline CDR1 and CDR2: MDHEN and SYDVKM. There are 15 residues in the CDR3. The CDR3 DNA reads TGTGCCAGCAGTTTATTGGACAGGAACACCGGGGAGCTGTTTTTT. Translating it yields CASSLLDRNTGELFF.

This clonotype was detected many times. The chain combines TRBV5-1 with TRBJ2-3; TRBD2 matches at 12 bases. The J segment lost 7 bases and the V segment lost 0 bases, leaving 3 bases of the junction unmatched. Germline V gene data show CDR1 as SGHRS and CDR2 as YFSETQ. The CDR3 totals 15 residues. CDR3 residues: CASSLASGRENTQYF. CDR3 sequence (DNA): TGCGCCAGCAGCTTGGCTAGCGGGAGGGAGAATACGCAGTATTTT.

The sample holds many counts of this clonotype. This CDR3 reads CASSWNQETQYF. The CDR3 DNA follows: TGCGCCAGCAGCTGGAACCAAGAGACCCAGTACTTC. The chain couples TRBV5-1 to TRBJ2-5; D not resolved. The V gene lost 3 bases and the J gene lost 0 bases, with 3 bases spanning the gap. Germline V gene data show CDR1 as SGHRS and CDR2 as YFSETQ. This CDR3 region has 12 residues.

This clonotype was recorded at least ten times. The rearrangement uses TRBV12-3 or TRBV12-4 and TRBJ1-1; 9 positions agree with TRBD1. The CDR3 has 16 amino acids. The junction had 8 bases not matched to a gene; V was cut back by 6 bases and J by 0 bases. The CDR3 reads CASSEGTGTMNTEAFF. The DNA of the CDR3 is TGTGCCAGCAGCGAGGGGACAGGGACTATGAACACTGAAGCTTTCTTT.

This chain connects TRBV28 to TRBJ1-5; 9 bases are a match to TRBD1. Germline trimming cut 0 bases from V and 7 bases from J; bases unmatched to any gene: 4. Germline assignment: CDR1 MDHEN and CDR2 SYDVKM. The CDR3 extends over 15 amino acids. CDR3 in amino acids: CASSLWRDRAQPQHF. For the CDR3, the DNA is TGTGCCAGCAGTTTATGGAGGGACAGGGCCCAGCCCCAGCATTTT.

The V and J genes are TRBV20-1 and TRBJ1-1; D not certain. Trimming left V 6 bases short and J 1 base short, with 15 bases between. The CDR3 sequence is 14 residues long. Per the germline V gene, CDR1 is DFQATT and CDR2 is SNEGSKA (reference sequence). The CDR3 bases are TGCAGTGCCCTTCGAGACGCAAGGAACACTGAAGCTTTCTTT. It yields the protein CSALRDARNTEAFF.

The table lists this clonotype with many counts. The chain joins TRBV15 to TRBJ2-7; TRBD1 might be the D (5 bases). The CDR3 totals 17 residues. Per germline, CDR1 LNHNV and CDR2 YYDKDF (reference sequence). With 1 base removed from V and 0 bases from J, the gap between germline ends came to 16 bases. CDR3 region: CATSRASWGTSSYEQYF. The CDR3 DNA reads TGTGCCACCAGCAGAGCGTCTTGGGGCACGAGCTCCTACGAGCAGTACTTC.

This clonotype was recorded many times. This chain uses TRBV28 with TRBJ1-2; TRBD1 is a possible D gene (5 bases). CDR3 length: 15 amino acids. Trimming took off 6 bases at V and 2 bases at J, with 16 bases between the two ends. Germline loops: CDR1 MDHEN, CDR2 SYDVKM. CDR3 bases: TGTGCCAGCAGGAGGGGAAAAGGGGTGAACTATGGCTACACCTTC. Translated: CASRRGKGVNYGYTF.

The rearrangement joins TRBV5-6 to TRBJ2-3; maybe TRBD2 (7 bases). Germline CDR1 SGHDT, CDR2 YYEEEE. This CDR3 comprises 14 residues. The V end lost 0 bases, the J end lost 4 bases, and 9 bases lay between the germline ends. The CDR3 spells CASSLDGGPDTQYF. In nucleotides, the CDR3 is TGTGCCAGCAGCTTGGACGGGGGGCCAGATACGCAGTATTTT. The whole variable domain, remainder taken from reference TRBV5-6 and TRBJ2-3, is DAGVTQSPTHLIKTRGQQVTLRCSPKSGHDTVSWYQQALGQGPQFIFQYYEEEERQRGNFPDRFSGHQFPNYSSELNVNALLLGDSALYLCASSLDGGPDTQYFGPGTRLTVL.

This clonotype was counted at least ten times. The V call is TRBV20-1, the J call TRBJ2-7; a weak D match, TRBD1 (5 bases). Germline CDR1 is DFQATT and CDR2 is SNEGSKA (reference sequence). The CDR3 length is 13 residues. The V end was cut by 5 bases, the J end by 0 bases, with 11 bases between. CDR3 amino acids: CSARQMSSYEQYF. The CDR3 nucleotides are TGCAGTGCTCGACAGATGAGCTCCTACGAGCAGTACTTC.

Ten or more counts support this clonotype. V is TRBV28 and J is TRBJ2-7; D uncertain. Deletions cut 6 bases from V and 0 bases from J, with 12 bases between. The length of the CDR3 is 14 residues. Germline V gene sequence: CDR1 MDHEN, CDR2 SYDVKM. CDR3 DNA sequence: TGTGCCAGCAGCATAGGAATAAACTCCTACGAGCAGTACTTC. Translated, it gives CASSIGINSYEQYF.

In this sample, this clonotype turned up many times. V gene TRBV10-3 combines with J gene TRBJ1-4; D gene unclear. Germline-derived CDR1 and CDR2 are ENHRY and SYGVKD. Trimming removed 7 bases from V and 5 bases from J, with 14 bases in between. CDR3 length: 14 residues. CDR3 DNA: TGTGCCATCAATCGTCAGGACCAAAATGAAAAACTGTTTTTT. This encodes CAINRQDQNEKLFF.

This clonotype showed up many times. The V gene is TRBV20-1, the J gene TRBJ1-5; D not certain. V lost 4 bases and J lost 3, with 10 bases in between. CDR1 and CDR2 (germline): DFQATT, SNEGSKA (reference sequence). This CDR3 has 13 amino acids. Here the CDR3 DNA reads TGCAGTGCTACCTTCGGATACAATCAGCCCCAGCATTTT. The encoded protein is CSATFGYNQPQHF.

This clonotype occurred many times. The chain uses TRBV6-2 or TRBV6-3 and TRBJ1-1; D ambiguous. Germline V gives CDR1 MNHEY, CDR2 SVGEGT. V was clipped by 7 bases and J by 5 bases, with 17 bases between them. This CDR3 comprises 14 residues. CDR3 loop: CASTSQSPPTEAFF. CDR3 nucleotide sequence: TGTGCCAGCACTTCACAGAGTCCCCCTACTGAAGCTTTCTTT.

This clonotype was counted at least ten times. The CDR3: CASSGGTKTLRGEKLFF. The CDR3 bases are TGTGCCAGCAGTGGGGGGACGAAGACTCTCAGGGGTGAAAAACTGTTTTTT. V is TRBV25-1 and J is TRBJ1-4; TRBD1 might be the D (6 bases). Germline lookup yields CDR1 MGHDK and CDR2 SYGVNS. The CDR3 spans 17 residues. Trimming shortened V by 4 bases and J by 7 bases, and 22 bases separated the two germline ends.

This clonotype has more than one count but fewer than ten. CDR3 sequence reads: CASSSLDRTATNEKLFF. CDR3 bases: TGTGCCAGCAGTTCTTTGGACCGGACCGCAACTAATGAAAAACTGTTTTTT. This chain uses TRBV28 with TRBJ1-4, with no clear D. Germline V gene data show CDR1 as MDHEN and CDR2 as SYDVKM. Trimming removed 4 bases from V and 0 bases from J, with 15 bases in between. The CDR3 covers 17 residues.

At least ten counts were recorded for this clonotype. The V and J genes are TRBV10-3 and TRBJ1-5; 7 bases fit TRBD1. This CDR3 region has 18 residues. Trimming cost V 0 bases and J 4 bases; bases outside gene matches: 12. Per germline, CDR1 ENHRY and CDR2 SYGVKD. The CDR3 coding sequence is TGTGCCATCAGTGAGTCGACTATTAGGACAGGTTCAAATCAGCCCCAGCATTTT. Its protein product is CAISESTIRTGSNQPQHF.

This clonotype was recorded many times. V and J are TRBV6-1 and TRBJ2-1; TRBD2 might be the D (6 bases). CDR1 is MNHNS, CDR2 SASEGT, per germline. This CDR3 has 15 residues. V was shortened by 6 bases and J by 9 bases, with 21 bases between the two germline ends. The CDR3 DNA is TGTGCCAGCAGACAAACTAGCAACGGTAGGAGTGAGCAGTTCTTC. It specifies CASRQTSNGRSEQFF.

Many counts were recorded for this clonotype. This chain links TRBV27 with TRBJ2-5; D is possibly TRBD1 or TRBD2 (5 bases each). V lost 3 bases, J lost 5 bases, and 16 bases lay in between. Germline CDR1 MNHEY, CDR2 SMNVEV (reference sequence). This CDR3 contains 15 residues. DNA of the CDR3: TGTGCCAGCAGTTTCGTTGGGGGTTCTGGGGAGACCCAGTACTTC. It is translated as CASSFVGGSGETQYF.

This clonotype has just one count. The rearrangement uses TRBV5-5 and TRBJ1-1; D uncertain. V lost 3 bases and J lost 2, with 11 bases in between. Germline V CDR1 and CDR2: SGHKS, YYEKEE (reference sequence). This CDR3 region has 14 residues. This CDR3 reads CASSWISVNTEAFF. CDR3 nucleotides: TGTGCCAGCAGCTGGATTTCTGTTAACACTGAAGCTTTCTTT. Supplemented by reference TRBV5-5 and TRBJ1-1, the full variable domain reads DAGVTQSPTHLIKTRGQQVTLRCSPISGHKSVSWYQQVLGQGPQFIFQYYEKEERGRGNFPDRFSARQFPNYSSELNVNALLLGDSALYLCASSWISVNTEAFFGQGTRLTVV.

This clonotype showed up many times. J is TRBJ1-1 and V is TRBV29-1; possibly TRBD1 for D (5 bases). V was shortened by 5 bases and J by 3 bases, with 13 bases between the two germline ends. This CDR3 spans 13 amino acids. Germline CDR1 is SQVTM and CDR2 is ANQGSEA. CDR3 in amino acids: CSVRWRGDTEAFF. CDR3 bases: TGCAGCGTTAGGTGGAGAGGGGACACTGAAGCTTTCTTT.

The gene calls are TRBV29-1 and TRBJ1-3; weak D call: TRBD1 (5 bases). CDR3 length: 15 amino acids. Trimming left V 2 bases short and J 0 bases short, with 11 bases between. The germline V gene has CDR1 SQVTM and CDR2 ANQGSEA. The CDR3 DNA follows: TGCAGCGTTGAATTAGCAGGGATCTCTGGAAACACCATATATTTT. The encoded protein is CSVELAGISGNTIYF.